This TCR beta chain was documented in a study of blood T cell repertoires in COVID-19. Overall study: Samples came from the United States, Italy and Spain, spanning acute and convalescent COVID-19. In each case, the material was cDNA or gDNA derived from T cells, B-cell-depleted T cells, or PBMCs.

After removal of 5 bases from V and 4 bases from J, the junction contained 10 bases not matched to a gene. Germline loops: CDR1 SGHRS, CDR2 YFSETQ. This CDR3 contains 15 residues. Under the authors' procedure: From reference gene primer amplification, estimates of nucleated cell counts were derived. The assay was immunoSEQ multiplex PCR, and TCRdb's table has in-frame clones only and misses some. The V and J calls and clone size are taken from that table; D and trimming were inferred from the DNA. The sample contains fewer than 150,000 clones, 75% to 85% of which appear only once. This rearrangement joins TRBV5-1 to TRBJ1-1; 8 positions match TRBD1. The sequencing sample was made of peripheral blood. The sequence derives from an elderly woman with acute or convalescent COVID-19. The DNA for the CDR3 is TGCGCCAGCAGTTCGCAGGGGGCTGGGAGCACTGAAGCTTTCTTT. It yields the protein CASSSQGAGSTEAFF.